Sequencing of this T cell receptor beta chain was carried out in a study of blood T cell repertoires in COVID-19. At the level of the study: Sites in the United States, Italy and Spain provided acute and convalescent COVID-19 samples. T cells, B-cell-depleted T cells, or PBMCs provided the cDNA or gDNA that served as material.

This CDR3 comprises 14 residues. Per germline, CDR1 LGHNT and CDR2 FRNRAP. V lost 4 bases to trimming and J lost 9 bases; unmatched junction nucleotides: 8. In the original workflow: Reference gene primer amplification gave nucleated cell count estimates. Sequencing used immunoSEQ multiplex PCR; TCRdb keeps in-frame clones, though not all of them. From that table come the V and J calls and clone size; the DNA was used to work out D and trimming. The table has roughly 300,000 clones, roughly 86% seen once. This receptor was taken from a woman aged 50 to 60 who had recovered from COVID-19. This sequence joins TRBV12-5 and TRBJ2-1, with 8 positions matching TRBD2. Input material: peripheral blood. This CDR3 is CASGYTGGSSEQFF. The DNA for the CDR3 is TGTGCTAGTGGTTACACGGGGGGGTCCTCTGAGCAGTTCTTC.